One and the same sample provided the 8 T cell receptor beta chains below, sequenced in a study of response to subunit inactivated influenza vaccine. TCRdb independently ran MiXCR on the RT-PCR reads; one entry per CDR3 protein. The table includes around 760,000 distinct CDR3 sequences, roughly 13% detected once. Sequenced material: PBMCs from blood, taken approximately 15 days before vaccination. Receptor source: a man in his fifties or sixties who received an inactivated influenza vaccine.

This chain connects TRBV14 to TRBJ2-3; tentative D call: TRBD2 (6 bases). The CDR3 sequence is 16 residues long. CDR1 is SGHDN, CDR2 FVKESK, per germline. V lost 3 bases, J lost 5 bases, and 18 bases lay in between. The CDR3 DNA follows: TGTGCCAGCAGCCACAGTCGCGGGGAGTGCCAAGATACGCAGTATTTT. This codes for CASSHSRGECQDTQYF.

The table lists this clonotype with many counts. The chain couples TRBV20-1 to TRBJ1-5; D not certain. The CDR3 covers 16 residues. From germline, CDR1 is DFQATT and CDR2 SNEGSKA (reference sequence). The V gene lost 5 bases and the J gene lost 0 bases, with 17 bases spanning the gap. Written as DNA, the CDR3 is TGCAGTGCTGAACTAGTAGGGATCGTTAGCAATCAGCCCCAGCATTTT. This gives the protein CSAELVGIVSNQPQHF.

The gene calls are TRBV20-1 and TRBJ2-3, with D tentatively TRBD1 or TRBD2 (6 bases each). Germline CDR1 DFQATT, CDR2 SNEGSKA (reference sequence). Trimming pared 2 bases from V and 2 bases from J, leaving 14 bases between. The length of the CDR3 is 15 residues. The CDR3 here is CSARSSQGLTDTQYF. Here the CDR3 DNA reads TGCAGTGCTAGATCCTCACAGGGACTCACAGATACGCAGTATTTT.

This clonotype was seen repeatedly, ten times or more. V usage is TRBV4-1 and J usage is TRBJ2-1, with D unclear. The CDR3 consists of 14 residues. The germline gives CDR1 MGHRA, CDR2 YSYEKL. V was clipped by 0 bases and J by 10 bases, with 13 bases between them. CDR3 sequence (DNA): TGCGCCAGCAGCCAAGAATGGGCCCAACGGGAGCAGTTCTTC. Translated, it gives CASSQEWAQREQFF.

This clonotype was picked up a small number of times. This chain connects TRBV14 to TRBJ2-2; no clear D gene. The germline gives CDR1 SGHDN, CDR2 FVKESK. This CDR3 spans 15 amino acids. V lost 5 bases, J lost 7 bases, and 17 bases lay in between. CDR3 coding DNA: TGTGCCAGCAGCAGGGATTTGGCCGGGTACGGGGAGCTGTTTTTT. Translated: CASSRDLAGYGELFF.

This chain links TRBV27 with TRBJ2-7; D not certain. The CDR3 has 13 residues. V dropped 5 bases and J dropped 6 bases, with 14 bases sitting between them. Germline V gene lookup returns CDR1 MNHEY and CDR2 SMNVEV (reference sequence). The CDR3 region is CASSPRWMLEQYF. The CDR3 DNA reads as TGTGCCAGCAGTCCTCGGTGGATGCTCGAGCAGTACTTC.

V usage is TRBV6-2 or TRBV6-3 and J usage is TRBJ2-7; D unresolved. The CDR3 runs 12 residues. Germline CDR1 and CDR2: MNHEY and SVGEGT. V shed 0 bases and J shed 9 bases, with 9 bases lying between them. As DNA, the CDR3 is TGTGCCAGCAGTTACTCGATGGGGTGGCAGTACTTC. Translation gives CASSYSMGWQYF.

This clonotype was counted many times. This CDR3 reads CASPGQSSYNEQFF. The CDR3 region has the DNA TGCGCCAGTCCGGGACAGAGCTCCTACAATGAGCAGTTCTTC. V usage is TRBV5-1 and J usage is TRBJ2-1; TRBD1 matches at 7 bases. Trimming removed 8 bases from V and 0 bases from J; junction bases left unmatched: 5. CDR3 length: 14 amino acids. Germline V gives CDR1 SGHRS, CDR2 YFSETQ.